The 16 T cell receptor beta chains given below trace back to one sample, sequenced in a study of beta chain features in type 1 diabetes. General observations from the study: Shorter TCRB CDR3s, moderately but significantly so, were found in Type 1 diabetes patients in all four CD4+ subsets.

No cognate antigen is known for these TCRs. Every isolated RNA sample was fully reverse transcribed, so sequencing captured expressed TCRB transcripts. Sequencing used immunoSEQ multiplex PCR; TCRdb keeps in-frame clones, though not all of them. The top ten clones hold roughly 0.54% of a sample with some 360,000 clones, over 9% of them seen once. Specimen: central memory CD4+ T cells from blood. These receptors originate from a man aged 30 to 39 with type 1 diabetes.

The table lists this clone with a few counts. The V gene is TRBV5-1, the J gene TRBJ2-7; D is ambiguous. The CDR3 length is 12 residues. The germline gives CDR1 SGHRS, CDR2 YFSETQ. V lost 5 bases to trimming and J lost 1 base, with 7 bases between them. The CDR3 sequence is CASRSDSYEQYF. The CDR3 DNA is TGCGCCAGCAGATCGGATTCCTACGAGCAGTACTTC.

This clone was counted between two and nine times. V usage is TRBV27 and J usage is TRBJ2-3; D is ambiguous. The germline gives CDR1 MNHEY, CDR2 SMNVEV (reference sequence). V was trimmed by 3 bases and J by 6 bases, leaving 19 bases between them. This CDR3 is 16 amino acids long. CDR3 region: CASSFSLAPGEDTQYF. The CDR3 DNA reads TGTGCCAGCAGTTTTTCCCTCGCGCCCGGCGAGGATACGCAGTATTTT.

This chain links TRBV5-8 with TRBJ2-1; 9 nucleotides align to TRBD2. Germline V gene sequence: CDR1 SGHTS, CDR2 YDEGEE. The CDR3 sequence is 15 residues long. Trimming cost V 5 bases and J 2 bases; bases outside gene matches: 5. CDR3 sequence reads: CASRRTSETYNEQFF. As DNA, the CDR3 is TGTGCCAGCAGGCGGACTAGCGAAACCTACAATGAGCAGTTCTTC. Based on the CDR3 plus reference TRBV5-8 and TRBJ2-1, the full variable domain is EAGVTQSPTHLIKTRGQQATLRCSPISGHTSVYWYQQALGLGLQFLLWYDEGEERNRGNFPPRFSGRQFPNYSSELNVNALELEDSALYLCASRRTSETYNEQFFGPGTRLTVL.

This clone was counted a single time. The genes are TRBV5-1 and TRBJ2-3, with 7 bases fitting TRBD1. Germline V lookup: CDR1 SGHRS, CDR2 YFSETQ. The CDR3 loop spans 17 amino acids. Losses at the gene ends were 0 bases for V and 0 bases for J; bases not matched to a gene: 7. CDR3 in amino acids: CASSLGDRAPSTDTQYF. CDR3 nucleotides: TGCGCCAGCAGCTTGGGGGACAGAGCACCTAGCACAGATACGCAGTATTTT.

The sample holds a few counts of this clone. The rearrangement uses TRBV7-6 and TRBJ2-7, with 11 positions matching TRBD2. The CDR3 extends over 15 amino acids. Germline V gene lookup returns CDR1 SGHVS and CDR2 FNYEAQ. V was clipped by 5 bases and J by 5 bases; unmatched bases: 8. The chain's CDR3 is CASSTTSGNVDEQYF. The CDR3 DNA is TGTGCCAGCAGCACGACTAGCGGGAATGTCGACGAGCAGTACTTC.

This clone has only a few counts. The chain has TRBV11-2 and TRBJ2-3; 9 bases line up with TRBD1. Germline trimming cut 0 bases from V and 5 bases from J; bases unmatched to any gene: 3. CDR1 and CDR2 (germline): SGHAT, FQNNGV. The CDR3 is made up of 15 amino acids. CDR3 sequence: CASSLEGTGIDTQYF. The DNA of the CDR3 is TGTGCCAGCAGCTTAGAGGGGACAGGGATAGATACGCAGTATTTT.

There are many counts of this clone. The chain recombines TRBV7-2 with TRBJ2-2; 7 positions agree with TRBD2. CDR3 length: 16 residues. V trimming: 1 base; J trimming: 5 bases; junction bases outside the gene matches: 7. In germline, CDR1 is SGHTA, CDR2 FQGNSA. DNA of the CDR3: TGTGCCAGCAGCTTAGGGGTTAGCGGGTCGACCGGGGAGCTGTTTTTT. Its protein product is CASSLGVSGSTGELFF.

There are a few counts of this clone. This chain connects TRBV5-1 to TRBJ2-1; 9 bases fit TRBD2. The CDR3 is made up of 19 amino acids. Trimming cost V 0 bases and J 5 bases; bases outside gene matches: 15. Germline V gene data show CDR1 as SGHRS and CDR2 as YFSETQ. The CDR3 sequence: CASSLAVSRTSESHNEQFF. CDR3 DNA: TGCGCCAGCAGCTTGGCGGTTTCCCGGACTAGCGAGTCCCACAATGAGCAGTTCTTC.

The chain recombines TRBV28 with TRBJ2-1; 8 positions match TRBD2. Germline V gene data show CDR1 as MDHEN and CDR2 as SYDVKM. J gave up 9 bases and V 7 bases, and 20 bases lay outside the gene matches. This CDR3 is 17 amino acids long. The CDR3 loop is CASTSEAGVIGSGEQFF. CDR3 coding DNA: TGTGCCAGCACCTCAGAAGCGGGAGTGATTGGAAGCGGTGAGCAGTTCTTC.

V and J are TRBV18 and TRBJ2-5; tentatively, D is TRBD2 (6 bases). This CDR3 contains 15 residues. CDR1 and CDR2 (germline): KGHSH, LQKENI. The V end was cut by 6 bases, the J end by 2 bases, with 16 bases between. CDR3 region: CASSRRGEDQETQYF. The CDR3 coding sequence is TGTGCCAGCTCCCGTAGAGGGGAGGATCAAGAGACCCAGTACTTC.

The genes are TRBV7-2 and TRBJ2-7; D uncertain. Looked up from germline, CDR1 is SGHTA and CDR2 is FQGNSA. The CDR3 has 13 residues. V was trimmed by 0 bases and J by 11 bases, leaving 14 bases between them. The CDR3 here is CASSLALGILEYF. Here the CDR3 DNA reads TGTGCCAGCAGCTTAGCTCTGGGGATCTTAGAGTACTTC.

This clone showed up just a few times. The chain is built from TRBV7-8 and TRBJ2-7; D is unclear. The CDR3 sequence is 14 residues long. Germline assignment: CDR1 SGHVS and CDR2 FQNEAQ. V shed 5 bases and J shed 0 bases, with 11 bases lying between them. This chain's CDR3 is CASSLGPFSYEQYF. The CDR3 DNA reads as TGTGCCAGCAGCCTAGGACCGTTCTCCTACGAGCAGTACTTC.

This sequence joins TRBV19 and TRBJ2-5; 9 bases are shared with TRBD2. J was trimmed by 4 bases and V by 4 bases; bases with no gene match: 22. This CDR3 has 20 residues. Germline CDR1 is LNHDA and CDR2 is SQIVND (reference sequence). The CDR3 spells CASSTAPGVAGVGSGETQYF. The CDR3 nucleotides are TGTGCCAGTAGTACTGCCCCCGGTGTAGCGGGAGTTGGAAGTGGAGAGACCCAGTACTTC.

The chain recombines TRBV11-2 with TRBJ1-1; TRBD1 is a possible D gene (5 bases). The CDR3 is 14 amino acids. Per germline, CDR1 SGHAT and CDR2 FQNNGV. Trimming left V 1 base short and J 1 base short, with 7 bases between. CDR3 in DNA: TGTGCCAGCAGCTTAGCCAGGGAGAACACTGAAGCTTTCTTT. Translated: CASSLARENTEAFF.

In this sample, this clone turned up many times. This may come from a read error, since a much larger clone is one base off. The chain couples TRBV28 to TRBJ1-5; D remains unclear. The germline V gene has CDR1 MDHEN and CDR2 SYDVKM. V was shortened by 3 bases and J by 6 bases, with 6 bases between the two germline ends. The CDR3 sequence is 12 residues long. CDR3 bases: TGTGCCAGCAGTTTTGCGGGTCAGCCCCAGCATTTT. Its translation: CASSFAGQPQHF.

The table lists this clone with a few counts. The genes are TRBV5-1 and TRBJ2-7; D gene ambiguous. Germline lookup yields CDR1 SGHRS and CDR2 YFSETQ. V lost 5 bases, J lost 2 bases, and 8 bases lay in between. The CDR3 covers 12 residues. This CDR3 is CASSISAYEQYF. The CDR3 DNA reads as TGCGCCAGCAGTATCAGTGCCTACGAGCAGTACTTC.